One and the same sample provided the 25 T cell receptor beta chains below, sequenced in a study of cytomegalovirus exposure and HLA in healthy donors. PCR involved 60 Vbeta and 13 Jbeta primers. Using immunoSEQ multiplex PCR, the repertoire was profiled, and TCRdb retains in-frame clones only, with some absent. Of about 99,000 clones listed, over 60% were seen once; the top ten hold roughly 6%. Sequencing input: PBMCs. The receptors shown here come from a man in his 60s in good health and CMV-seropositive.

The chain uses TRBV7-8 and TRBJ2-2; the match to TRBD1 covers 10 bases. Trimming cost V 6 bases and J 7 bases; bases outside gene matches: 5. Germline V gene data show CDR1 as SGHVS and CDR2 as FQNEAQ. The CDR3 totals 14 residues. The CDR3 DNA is TGTGCCAGCAGTAGACAGGGGGCGAACGGGGAGCTGTTTTTT. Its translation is CASSRQGANGELFF.

DNA of the CDR3: TGTGCCAGCTCAGGGACAGCAACTAATGAAAAACTGTTTTTT. Translated, it gives CASSGTATNEKLFF. The chain employs TRBV18 and TRBJ1-4; TRBD1 matches at 7 bases. Germline V gene lookup returns CDR1 KGHSH and CDR2 LQKENI. With V trimmed by 5 bases and J by 0 bases, 0 bases remained unmatched. This CDR3 is built from 14 residues.

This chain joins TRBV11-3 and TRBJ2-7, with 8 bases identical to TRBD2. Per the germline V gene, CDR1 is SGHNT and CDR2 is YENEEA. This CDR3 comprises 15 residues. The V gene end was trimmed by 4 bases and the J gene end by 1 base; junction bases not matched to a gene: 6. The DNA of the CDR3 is TGTGCCAGCAGCTCGGGACGGGGGGGGTCCTACGAGCAGTACTTC. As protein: CASSSGRGGSYEQYF.

The CDR3 reads CASSFQDSYTEAFF. CDR3 coding DNA: TGTGCCAGCAGCTTTCAAGACAGCTACACTGAAGCTTTCTTT. The chain uses TRBV7-9 and TRBJ1-1; D is perhaps TRBD1 (5 bases). V shed 3 bases and J shed 3 bases, with 11 bases lying between them. From germline, CDR1 is SEHNR and CDR2 FQNEAQ (reference sequence). The CDR3 sequence is 14 residues long.

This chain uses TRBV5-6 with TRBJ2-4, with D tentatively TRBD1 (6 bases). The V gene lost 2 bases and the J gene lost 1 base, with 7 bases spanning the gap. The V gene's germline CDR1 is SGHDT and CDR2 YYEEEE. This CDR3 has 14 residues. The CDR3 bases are TGTGCCAGCAGCTTCCAGGGGGCCAAAAACATTCAGTACTTC. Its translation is CASSFQGAKNIQYF.

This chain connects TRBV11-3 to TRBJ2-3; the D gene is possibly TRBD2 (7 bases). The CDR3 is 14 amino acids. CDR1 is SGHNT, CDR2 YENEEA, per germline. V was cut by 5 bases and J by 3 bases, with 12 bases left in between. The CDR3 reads CASSEGGRTDTQYF. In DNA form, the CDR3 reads TGTGCCAGCAGCGAGGGGGGGCGGACAGATACGCAGTATTTT.

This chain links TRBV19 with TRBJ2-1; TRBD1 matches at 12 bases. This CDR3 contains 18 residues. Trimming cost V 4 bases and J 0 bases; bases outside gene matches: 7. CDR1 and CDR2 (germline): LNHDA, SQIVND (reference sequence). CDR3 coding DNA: TGTGCCAGTAGTAGGGGACAGGGGGCGGGGAGCTCCTACAATGAGCAGTTCTTC. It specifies CASSRGQGAGSSYNEQFF. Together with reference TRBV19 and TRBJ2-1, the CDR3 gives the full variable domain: DGGITQSPKYLFRKEGQNVTLSCEQNLNHDAMYWYRQDPGQGLRLIYYSQIVNDFQKGDIAEGYSVSREKKESFPLTVTSAQKNPTAFYLCASSRGQGAGSSYNEQFFGPGTRLTVL.

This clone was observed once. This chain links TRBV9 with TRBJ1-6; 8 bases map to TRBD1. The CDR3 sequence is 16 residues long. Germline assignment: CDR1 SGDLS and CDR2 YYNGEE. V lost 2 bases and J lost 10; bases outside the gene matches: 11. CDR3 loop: CASSVLGTGSGSPLHF. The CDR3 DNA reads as TGTGCCAGCAGCGTTCTCGGGACAGGTTCTGGCTCACCCCTCCACTTT.

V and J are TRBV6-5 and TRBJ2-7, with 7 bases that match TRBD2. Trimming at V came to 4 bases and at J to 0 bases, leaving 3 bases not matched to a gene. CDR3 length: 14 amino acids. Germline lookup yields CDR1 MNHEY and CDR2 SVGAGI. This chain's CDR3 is CASSSGGFSYEQYF. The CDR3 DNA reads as TGTGCCAGCAGTTCCGGGGGGTTCTCCTACGAGCAGTACTTC.

CDR3 residues: CASSESTGEVYEQYF. The CDR3 DNA follows: TGTGCCAGCAGTGAAAGTACAGGGGAAGTATACGAGCAGTACTTC. This chain connects TRBV2 to TRBJ2-5; the match to TRBD1 covers 7 bases. The J call may be incorrect, as the DNA end agrees better with TRBJ2-7. CDR1 SNHLY and CDR2 FYNNEI come from the germline V gene. The CDR3 is made up of 15 amino acids.

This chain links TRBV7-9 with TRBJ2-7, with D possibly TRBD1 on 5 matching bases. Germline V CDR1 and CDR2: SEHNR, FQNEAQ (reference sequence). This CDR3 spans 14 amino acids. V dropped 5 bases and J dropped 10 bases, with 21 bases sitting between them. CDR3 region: CASSHTSEGAHQYF. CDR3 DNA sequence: TGTGCCAGCAGCCATACCAGTGAAGGGGCGCATCAGTACTTC.

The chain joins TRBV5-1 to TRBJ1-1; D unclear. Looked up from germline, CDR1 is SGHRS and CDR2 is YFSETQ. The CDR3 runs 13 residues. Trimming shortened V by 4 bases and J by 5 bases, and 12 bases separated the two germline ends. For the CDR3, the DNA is TGCGCCAGCAGCACCTATAGGGAGACTGAAGCTTTCTTT. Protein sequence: CASSTYRETEAFF.

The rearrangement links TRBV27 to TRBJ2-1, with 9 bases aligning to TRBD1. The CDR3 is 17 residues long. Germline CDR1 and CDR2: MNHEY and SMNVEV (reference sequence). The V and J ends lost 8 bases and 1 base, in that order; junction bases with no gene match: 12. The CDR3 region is CASWGNPGQGSYNEQFF. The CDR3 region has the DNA TGTGCCAGCTGGGGGAACCCGGGACAGGGATCCTACAATGAGCAGTTCTTC.

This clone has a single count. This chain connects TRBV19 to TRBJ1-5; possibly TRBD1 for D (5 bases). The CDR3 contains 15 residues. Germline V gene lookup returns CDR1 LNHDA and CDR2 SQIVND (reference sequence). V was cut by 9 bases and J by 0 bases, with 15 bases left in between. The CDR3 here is CASLLGTRSNQPQHF. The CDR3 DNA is TGTGCCAGCCTACTAGGGACTCGTAGCAATCAGCCCCAGCATTTT.

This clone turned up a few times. CDR3 in DNA: TGTGCCAGCAGTTACGCAGGAAGAAATCAGCCCCAGCATTTT. The encoded protein is CASSYAGRNQPQHF. The chain is built from TRBV6-5 and TRBJ1-5; D is unresolved. V was cut by 2 bases and J by 4 bases, with 9 bases left in between. Germline CDR1 is MNHEY and CDR2 is SVGAGI. The CDR3 runs to 14 residues.

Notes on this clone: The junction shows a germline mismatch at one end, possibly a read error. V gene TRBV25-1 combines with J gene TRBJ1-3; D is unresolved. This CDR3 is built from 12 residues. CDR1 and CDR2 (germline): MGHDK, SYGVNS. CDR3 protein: CASSGTGTTIYF. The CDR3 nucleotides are TGTGCCAGCAGCGGCACGGGAACCACCATATATTTT.

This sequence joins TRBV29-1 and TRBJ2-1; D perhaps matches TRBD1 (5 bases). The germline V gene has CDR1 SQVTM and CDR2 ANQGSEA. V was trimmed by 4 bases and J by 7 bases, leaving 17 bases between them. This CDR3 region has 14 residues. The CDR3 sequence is CSVVAGQIFNEQFF. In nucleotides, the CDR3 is TGCAGCGTTGTGGCAGGGCAAATTTTTAATGAGCAGTTCTTC.

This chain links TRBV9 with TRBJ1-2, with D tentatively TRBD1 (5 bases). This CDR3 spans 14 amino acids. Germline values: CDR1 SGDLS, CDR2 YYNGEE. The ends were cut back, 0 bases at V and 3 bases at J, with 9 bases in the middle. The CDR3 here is CASSVGGVDYGYTF. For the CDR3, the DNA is TGTGCCAGCAGCGTAGGGGGGGTTGACTATGGCTACACCTTC.

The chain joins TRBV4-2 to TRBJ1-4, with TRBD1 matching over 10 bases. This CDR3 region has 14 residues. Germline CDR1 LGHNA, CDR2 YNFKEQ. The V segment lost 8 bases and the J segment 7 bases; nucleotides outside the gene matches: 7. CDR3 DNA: TGTGCCAGCCGACAGGGGGCGTTGAGTGAAAAACTGTTTTTT. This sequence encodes CASRQGALSEKLFF.

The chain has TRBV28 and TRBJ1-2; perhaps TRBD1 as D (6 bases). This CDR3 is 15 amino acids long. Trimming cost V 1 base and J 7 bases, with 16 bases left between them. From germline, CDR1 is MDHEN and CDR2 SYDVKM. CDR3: CASSLLPGGRIGYTF. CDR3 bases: TGTGCCAGCAGTTTATTACCCGGGGGGCGGATTGGCTACACCTTC.

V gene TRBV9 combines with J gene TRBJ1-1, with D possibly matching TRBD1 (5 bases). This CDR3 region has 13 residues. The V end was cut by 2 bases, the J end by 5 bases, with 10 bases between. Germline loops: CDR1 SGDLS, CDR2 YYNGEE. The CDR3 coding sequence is TGTGCCAGCAGCGTGGGGGGGTGGACTGAAGCTTTCTTT. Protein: CASSVGGWTEAFF.

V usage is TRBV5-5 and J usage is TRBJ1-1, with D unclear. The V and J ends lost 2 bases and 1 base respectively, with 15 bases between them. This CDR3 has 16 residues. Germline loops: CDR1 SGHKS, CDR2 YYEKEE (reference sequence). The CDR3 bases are TGTGCCAGCAGCTTCGTTCGGGGAATAGGGAACACTGAAGCTTTCTTT. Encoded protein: CASSFVRGIGNTEAFF.

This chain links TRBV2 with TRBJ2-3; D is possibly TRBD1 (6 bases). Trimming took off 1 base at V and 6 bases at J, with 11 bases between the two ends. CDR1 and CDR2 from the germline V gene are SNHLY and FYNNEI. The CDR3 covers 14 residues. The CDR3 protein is CASSEEQGPDTQYF. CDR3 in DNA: TGTGCCAGCAGTGAAGAACAGGGACCCGATACGCAGTATTTT. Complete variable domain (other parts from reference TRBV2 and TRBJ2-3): EPEVTQTPSHQVTQMGQEVILRCVPISNHLYFYWYRQILGQKVEFLVSFYNNEISEKSEIFDDQFSVERPDGSNFTLKIRSTKLEDSAMYFCASSEEQGPDTQYFGPGTRLTVL.

The CDR3 sequence: CASSGRDWGYGYTF. In DNA form, the CDR3 reads TGCGCCAGCAGCGGGCGGGATTGGGGCTATGGCTACACCTTC. The chain combines TRBV5-1 with TRBJ1-2; D is unresolved. The V end was cut by 4 bases, the J end by 4 bases, with 14 bases between. Germline lookup yields CDR1 SGHRS and CDR2 YFSETQ. This CDR3 comprises 14 residues.

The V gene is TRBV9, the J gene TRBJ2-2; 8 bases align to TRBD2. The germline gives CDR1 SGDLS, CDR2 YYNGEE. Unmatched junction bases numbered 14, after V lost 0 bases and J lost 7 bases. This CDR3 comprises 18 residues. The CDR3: CASSVAGGGTGVGGELFF. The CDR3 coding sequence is TGTGCCAGCAGCGTAGCCGGGGGGGGGACCGGAGTCGGCGGGGAGCTGTTTTTT.